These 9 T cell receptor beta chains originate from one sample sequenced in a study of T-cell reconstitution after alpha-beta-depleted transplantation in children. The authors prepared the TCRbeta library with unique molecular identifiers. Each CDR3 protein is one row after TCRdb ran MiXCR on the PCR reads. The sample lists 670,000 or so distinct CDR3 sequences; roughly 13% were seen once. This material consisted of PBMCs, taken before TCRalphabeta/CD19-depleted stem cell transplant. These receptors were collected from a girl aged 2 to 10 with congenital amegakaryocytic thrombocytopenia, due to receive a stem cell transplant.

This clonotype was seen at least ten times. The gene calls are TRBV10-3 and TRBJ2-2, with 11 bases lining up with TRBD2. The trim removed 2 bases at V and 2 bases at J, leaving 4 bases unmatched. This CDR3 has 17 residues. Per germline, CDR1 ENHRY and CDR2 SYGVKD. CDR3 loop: CAISEASGRSNTGELFF. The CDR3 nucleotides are TGTGCCATCAGTGAGGCTAGCGGGAGGTCAAACACCGGGGAGCTGTTTTTT.

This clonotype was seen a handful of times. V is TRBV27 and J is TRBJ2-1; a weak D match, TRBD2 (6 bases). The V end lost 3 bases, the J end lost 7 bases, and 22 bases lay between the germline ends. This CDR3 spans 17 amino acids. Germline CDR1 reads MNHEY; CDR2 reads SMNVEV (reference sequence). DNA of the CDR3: TGTGCCAGCAGTTTTAGGGTTGGGACTTTGCCGTGGAATGAGCAGTTCTTC. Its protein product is CASSFRVGTLPWNEQFF.

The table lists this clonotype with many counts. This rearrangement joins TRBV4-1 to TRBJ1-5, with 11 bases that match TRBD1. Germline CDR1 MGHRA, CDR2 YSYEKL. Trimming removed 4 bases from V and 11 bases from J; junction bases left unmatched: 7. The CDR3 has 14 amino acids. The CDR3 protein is CASSLGQGAYAQHF. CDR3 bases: TGCGCCAGCAGCCTAGGACAGGGGGCGTACGCCCAGCATTTT.

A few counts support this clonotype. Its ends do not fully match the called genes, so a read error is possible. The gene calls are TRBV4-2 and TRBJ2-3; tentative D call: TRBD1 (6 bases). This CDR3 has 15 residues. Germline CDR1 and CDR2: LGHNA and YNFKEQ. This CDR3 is CASSQEQGPTDTQCF. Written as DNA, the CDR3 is TGTGCCAGCAGCCAAGAACAGGGCCCCACAGATACGCAGTGTTTT.

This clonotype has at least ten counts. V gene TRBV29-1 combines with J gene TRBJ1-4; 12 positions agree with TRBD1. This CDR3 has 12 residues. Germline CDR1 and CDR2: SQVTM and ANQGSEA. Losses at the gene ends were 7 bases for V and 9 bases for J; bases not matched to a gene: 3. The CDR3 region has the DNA TGCAGCGCGGGACAGGGGGCGCAAAAACTGTTTTTT. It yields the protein CSAGQGAQKLFF.

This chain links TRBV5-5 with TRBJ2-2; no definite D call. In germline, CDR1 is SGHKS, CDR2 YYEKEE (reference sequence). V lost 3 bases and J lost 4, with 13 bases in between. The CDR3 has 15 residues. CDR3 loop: CASSSHQWSTGELFF. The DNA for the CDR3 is TGTGCCAGCAGCTCCCATCAGTGGAGCACCGGGGAGCTGTTTTTT.

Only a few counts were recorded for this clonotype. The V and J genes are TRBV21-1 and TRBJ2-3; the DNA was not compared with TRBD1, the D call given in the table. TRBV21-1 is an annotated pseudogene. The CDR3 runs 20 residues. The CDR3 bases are TGTGCCAGCAGCAATAAGACAGGGGCCCAGCGGGACCCTTCCACAGATACGCAGTATTTT. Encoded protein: CASSNKTGAQRDPSTDTQYF.

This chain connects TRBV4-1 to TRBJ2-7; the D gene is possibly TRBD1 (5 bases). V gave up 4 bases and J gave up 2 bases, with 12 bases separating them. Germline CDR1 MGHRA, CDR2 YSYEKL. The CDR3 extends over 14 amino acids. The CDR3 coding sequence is TGCGCCAGCAGCCGCGACAGTGATCCCTACGAGCAGTACTTC. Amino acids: CASSRDSDPYEQYF.

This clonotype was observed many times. The chain's CDR3 is CASSWDFSGANVLTF. The CDR3 bases are TGTGCCAGCAGTTGGGACTTCTCTGGGGCCAACGTCCTGACTTTC. The rearrangement uses TRBV12-3 or TRBV12-4 and TRBJ2-6; possibly TRBD2 for D (6 bases). The CDR3 has 15 amino acids. V was clipped by 4 bases and J by 0 bases, with 7 bases between them.